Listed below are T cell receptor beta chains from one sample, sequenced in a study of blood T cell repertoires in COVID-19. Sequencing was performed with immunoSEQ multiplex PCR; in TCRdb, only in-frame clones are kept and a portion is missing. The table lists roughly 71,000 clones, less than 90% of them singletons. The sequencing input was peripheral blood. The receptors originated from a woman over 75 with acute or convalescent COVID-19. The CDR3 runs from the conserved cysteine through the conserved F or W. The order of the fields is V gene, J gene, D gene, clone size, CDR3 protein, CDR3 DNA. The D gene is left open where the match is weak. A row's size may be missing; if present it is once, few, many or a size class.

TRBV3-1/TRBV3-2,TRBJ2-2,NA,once,CASSQFSGVAGELFF,TGTGCCAGCAGCCAATTTTCGGGAGTCGCCGGGGAGCTGTTTTTT
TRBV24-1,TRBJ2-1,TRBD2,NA,CATNRAQAGDSGMSVSNEQFF,TGTGCCACCAATCGAGCCCAAGCGGGAGACTCGGGGATGTCGGTTTCCAATGAGCAGTTCTTC
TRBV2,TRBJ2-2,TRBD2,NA,CATSTGTSGFTGELFF,TGTGCCACCTCCACGGGGACTAGCGGGTTCACCGGGGAGCTGTTTTTT
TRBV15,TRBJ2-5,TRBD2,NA,CATSRSGLAGRVETQYF,TGTGCCACCAGCAGATCAGGACTAGCGGGAAGGGTAGAGACCCAGTACTTC
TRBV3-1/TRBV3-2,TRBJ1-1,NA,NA,CASSQETEKAFF,TGTGCCAGCAGCCAGGAGACAGAAAAAGCTTTCTTT
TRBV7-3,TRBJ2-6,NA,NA,CASSLNLGASANVLTF,TGTGCCAGCAGCTTAAATCTGGGAGCTAGCGCCAACGTCCTGACTTTC
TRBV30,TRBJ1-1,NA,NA,CAWRASGGTEAFF,TGTGCCTGGCGCGCATCGGGGGGGACTGAAGCTTTCTTT
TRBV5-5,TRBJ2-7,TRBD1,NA,CASSQRGQGYEQYF,TGTGCCAGCAGCCAAAGGGGACAGGGTTACGAGCAGTACTTC
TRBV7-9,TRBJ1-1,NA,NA,CASSDRGSRGSNTEAFF,TGTGCCAGCAGCGATAGAGGGTCCAGAGGATCGAACACTGAAGCTTTCTTT
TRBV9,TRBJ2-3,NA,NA,CASSVGPGDTQYF,TGTGCCAGCAGCGTAGGCCCGGGGGATACGCAGTATTTT
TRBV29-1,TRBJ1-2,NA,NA,CSVEDRRSGYTF,TGCAGCGTTGAAGATAGGCGGTCCGGCTACACCTTC
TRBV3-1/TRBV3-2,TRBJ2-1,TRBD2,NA,CASSGPGERGSSYNEQFF,TGTGCCAGCAGCGGCCCGGGGGAGCGGGGGAGCTCCTACAATGAGCAGTTCTTC
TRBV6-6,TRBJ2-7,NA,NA,CASTGYEQYF,TGTGCCAGCACGGGCTACGAGCAGTACTTC
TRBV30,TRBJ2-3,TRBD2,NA,CAWTQGAGGTDTQYF,TGTGCCTGGACCCAAGGGGCGGGGGGCACAGATACGCAGTATTTT
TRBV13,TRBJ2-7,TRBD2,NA,CASSGAGARYEQYF,TGTGCCAGCAGCGGAGCGGGAGCCCGCTACGAGCAGTACTTC
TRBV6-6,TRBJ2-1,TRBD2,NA,CASSGKTSGISNEQFF,TGTGCCAGCAGTGGGAAAACTAGCGGGATAAGTAATGAGCAGTTCTTC
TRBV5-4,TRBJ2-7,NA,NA,CASSLDNYEQYF,TGTGCCAGCAGCCTCGACAACTACGAGCAGTACTTC
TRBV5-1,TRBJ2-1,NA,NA,CASSLGGMRGRNEQFF,TGCGCCAGCAGCTTGGGCGGGATGAGGGGTAGGAATGAGCAGTTCTTC
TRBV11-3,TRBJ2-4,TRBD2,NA,CASSLGNSGSLAKNIQYF,TGTGCCAGCAGCTTAGGAAATAGCGGGAGTCTAGCCAAAAACATTCAGTACTTC
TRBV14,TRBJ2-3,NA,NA,CASSPTGSKADTQYF,TGTGCCAGCAGCCCCACCGGGAGTAAGGCAGATACGCAGTATTTT
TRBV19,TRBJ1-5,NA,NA,CASGGRGVQPQHF,TGTGCCAGCGGGGGCCGGGGGGTTCAGCCCCAGCATTTT
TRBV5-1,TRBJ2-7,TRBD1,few,CASSPGTGTYEQYF,TGCGCCAGCAGTCCCGGGACAGGGACCTACGAGCAGTACTTC
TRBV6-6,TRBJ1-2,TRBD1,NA,CASSYSSQGAGYGYTF,TGTGCCAGCAGTTACTCGTCACAGGGGGCGGGGTATGGCTACACCTTC
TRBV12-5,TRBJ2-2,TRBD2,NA,CASGSAGTSGINTGELFF,TGTGCTAGTGGTTCGGCCGGGACTAGCGGGATTAACACCGGGGAGCTGTTTTTT
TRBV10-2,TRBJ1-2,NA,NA,CASRGGALYGYTF,TGCGCCAGCAGAGGAGGGGCCCTCTATGGCTACACCTTC
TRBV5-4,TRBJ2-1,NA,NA,CASSYHAGANYNEQFF,TGTGCCAGCAGCTACCATGCGGGGGCGAACTACAATGAGCAGTTCTTC
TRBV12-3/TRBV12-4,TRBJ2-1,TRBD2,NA,CASGFTGGSEQFF,TGTGCCAGCGGTTTCACGGGAGGGTCTGAGCAGTTCTTC
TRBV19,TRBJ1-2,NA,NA,CASSTASGYGYTF,TGTGCCAGTAGTACGGCCTCGGGCTATGGCTACACCTTC
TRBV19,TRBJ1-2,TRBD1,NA,CASLSDRGELYGYTF,TGTGCCAGCCTTTCGGACAGGGGCGAACTCTATGGCTACACCTTC
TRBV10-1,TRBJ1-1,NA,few,CASSETLNTEAFF,TGCGCCAGCAGTGAAACACTGAACACTGAAGCTTTCTTT
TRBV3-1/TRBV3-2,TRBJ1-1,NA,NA,CASSQAMGPDSTEAFF,TGTGCCAGCAGCCAGGCGATGGGGCCGGACAGTACCGAAGCTTTCTTT
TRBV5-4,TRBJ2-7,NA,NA,CASSLAGALAYEQYF,TGTGCCAGCAGCTTGGCCGGTGCCCTTGCCTACGAGCAGTACTTC
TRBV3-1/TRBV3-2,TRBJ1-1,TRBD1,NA,CASSHQGQGAAGEAFF,TGTGCCAGCAGCCATCAAGGACAGGGGGCGGCCGGTGAAGCTTTCTTT
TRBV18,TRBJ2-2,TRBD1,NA,CASSPSRGLDTGELFF,TGTGCCAGCTCACCGTCCAGGGGGTTGGACACCGGGGAGCTGTTTTTT
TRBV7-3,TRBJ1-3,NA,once,CASSLGGDPGNTIYF,TGTGCCAGCAGCTTAGGGGGGGATCCTGGAAACACCATATATTTT
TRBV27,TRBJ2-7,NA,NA,CASSPSTGGYEQYF,TGTGCCAGCAGTCCCTCGACAGGAGGTTACGAGCAGTACTTC
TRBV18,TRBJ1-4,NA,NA,CASSPRHNNEKLFF,TGTGCCAGCTCACCAAGACATAATAATGAAAAACTGTTTTTT
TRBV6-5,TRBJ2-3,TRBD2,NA,CASNAAGGGTDTQYF,TGTGCCAGCAACGCAGCGGGGGGGGGCACAGATACGCAGTATTTT
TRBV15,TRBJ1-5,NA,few,CATSESQGLDQPQHF,TGTGCCACCAGCGAGTCCCAGGGGCTTGATCAGCCCCAGCATTTT
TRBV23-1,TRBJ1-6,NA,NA,CASLRTGNSPLHF,TGCGCCAGCCTCAGGACGGGGAATTCACCCCTCCACTTT
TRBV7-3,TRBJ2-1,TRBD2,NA,CASSLLPGLESSYNEQFF,TGTGCCAGCAGCCTCCTCCCCGGACTAGAGAGCTCCTACAATGAGCAGTTCTTC
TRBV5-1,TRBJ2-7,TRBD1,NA,CASSVVPDRAYEQYF,TGCGCCAGCAGTGTCGTTCCGGACAGGGCGTACGAGCAGTACTTC
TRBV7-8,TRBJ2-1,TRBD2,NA,CASSLGTSGGYNEQFF,TGTGCCAGCAGCTTAGGGACTAGCGGGGGCTACAATGAGCAGTTCTTC
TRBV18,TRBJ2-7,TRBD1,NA,CASSPPGRGLREQYF,TGTGCCAGCTCACCACCCGGCAGGGGGCTTCGCGAGCAGTACTTC
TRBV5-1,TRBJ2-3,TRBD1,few,CASSVGQASTDTQYF,TGCGCCAGCAGCGTGGGACAGGCGAGCACAGATACGCAGTATTTT
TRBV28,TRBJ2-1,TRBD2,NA,CASSQAGSSYNEQFF,TGTGCCAGCTCCCAAGCGGGGAGCTCCTACAATGAGCAGTTCTTC
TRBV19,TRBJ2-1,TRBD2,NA,CASSSRTSGRRGEQFF,TGTGCCAGTAGTTCCAGGACTAGCGGGAGAAGGGGTGAGCAGTTCTTC
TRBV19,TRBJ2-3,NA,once,CASSRSSGYTDTQYF,TGTGCCAGTAGTCGTAGTAGCGGATACACAGATACGCAGTATTTT
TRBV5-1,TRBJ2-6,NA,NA,CASSLGELGANVLTF,TGCGCCAGCAGCTTGGGCGAGCTTGGGGCCAACGTCCTGACTTTC